This TCR beta chain was obtained from a study of blood T cells in healthy people across ages. Regarding the study as a whole: There was a strong correlation between TCR beta diversity and naive T cell percentage.

Alongside a J-beta primer mix, a sample-barcoded 5' primer served in a second PCR lasting about 7 to 12 cycles. TCRdb analysed the 5' RACE reads with MiXCR anew, one entry per CDR3 protein. The table includes 850,000 to 1,000,000 distinct CDR3 sequences, just over 50% detected once. V shed 4 bases and J 3 bases; nucleotides not matched to a gene: 10. The germline CDR1 and CDR2 sequences are MDHEN and SYDVKM. The CDR3 totals 17 residues. In the case of this clonotype: Its specificity is not known.

The receptor's source is a woman in her fifties or sixties in good health. This chain connects TRBV28 to TRBJ2-1, with 9 bases aligning to TRBD2. The specimen was blood. The CDR3 nucleotides are TGTGCCAGCAGTTACCCAAGGGCGGGAGGGCGCTACAATGAGCAGTTCTTC. Residues: CASSYPRAGGRYNEQFF.